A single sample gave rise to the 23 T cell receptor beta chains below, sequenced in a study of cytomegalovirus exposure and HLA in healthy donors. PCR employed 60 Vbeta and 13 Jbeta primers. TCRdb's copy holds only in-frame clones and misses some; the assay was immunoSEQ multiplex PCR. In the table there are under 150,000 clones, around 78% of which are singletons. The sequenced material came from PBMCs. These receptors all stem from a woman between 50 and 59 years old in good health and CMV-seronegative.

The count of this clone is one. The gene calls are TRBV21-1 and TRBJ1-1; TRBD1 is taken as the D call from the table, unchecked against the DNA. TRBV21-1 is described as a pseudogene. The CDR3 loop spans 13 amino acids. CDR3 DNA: TGTGCCAGCAGCGCACCAGGGAACACTGAAGCTTTCTTT. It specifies CASSAPGNTEAFF.

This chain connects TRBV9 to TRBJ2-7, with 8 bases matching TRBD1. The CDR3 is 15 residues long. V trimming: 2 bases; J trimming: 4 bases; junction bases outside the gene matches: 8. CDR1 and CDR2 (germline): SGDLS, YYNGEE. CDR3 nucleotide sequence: TGTGCCAGCAGCGTTTTTGCAGGGGGCGGATACGAGCAGTACTTC. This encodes CASSVFAGGGYEQYF.

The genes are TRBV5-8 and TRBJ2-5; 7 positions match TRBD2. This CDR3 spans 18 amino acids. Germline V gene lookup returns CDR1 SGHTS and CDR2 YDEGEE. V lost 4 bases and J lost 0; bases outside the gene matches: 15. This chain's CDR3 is CASSRTSRGGLNQETQYF. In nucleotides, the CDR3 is TGTGCCAGCAGCCGGACAAGTCGTGGGGGACTAAACCAAGAGACCCAGTACTTC.

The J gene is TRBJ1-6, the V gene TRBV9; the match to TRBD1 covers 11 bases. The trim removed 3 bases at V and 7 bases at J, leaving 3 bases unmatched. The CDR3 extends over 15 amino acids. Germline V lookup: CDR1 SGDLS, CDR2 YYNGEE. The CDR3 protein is CASSEGTGGNSPLHF. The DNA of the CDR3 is TGTGCCAGCAGCGAGGGGACAGGGGGGAATTCACCCCTCCACTTT. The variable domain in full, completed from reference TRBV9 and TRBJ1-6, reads DSGVTQTPKHLITATGQRVTLRCSPRSGDLSVYWYQQSLDQGLQFLIQYYNGEERAKGNILERFSAQQFPDLHSELNLSSLELGDSALYFCASSEGTGGNSPLHFGNGTRLTVT.

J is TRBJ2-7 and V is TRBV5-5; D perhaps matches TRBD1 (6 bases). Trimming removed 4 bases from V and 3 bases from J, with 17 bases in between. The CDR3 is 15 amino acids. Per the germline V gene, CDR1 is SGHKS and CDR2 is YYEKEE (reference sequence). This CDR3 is CASSPKSNRVYEQYV. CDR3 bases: TGTGCCAGCAGCCCCAAATCCAACAGGGTCTACGAGCAGTACGTC.

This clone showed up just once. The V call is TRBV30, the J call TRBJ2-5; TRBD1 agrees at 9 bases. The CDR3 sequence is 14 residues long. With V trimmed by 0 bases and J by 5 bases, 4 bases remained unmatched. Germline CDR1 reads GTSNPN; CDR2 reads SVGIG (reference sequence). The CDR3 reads CAWSVQGAGETQYF. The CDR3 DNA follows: TGTGCCTGGAGTGTACAGGGGGCAGGGGAGACCCAGTACTTC.

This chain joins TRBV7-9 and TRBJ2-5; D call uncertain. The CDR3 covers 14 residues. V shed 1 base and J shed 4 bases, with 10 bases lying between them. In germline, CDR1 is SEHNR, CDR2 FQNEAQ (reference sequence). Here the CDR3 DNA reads TGTGCCAGCAGCTTAGTGGCAGCAGGAGAGACCCAGTACTTC. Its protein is CASSLVAAGETQYF.

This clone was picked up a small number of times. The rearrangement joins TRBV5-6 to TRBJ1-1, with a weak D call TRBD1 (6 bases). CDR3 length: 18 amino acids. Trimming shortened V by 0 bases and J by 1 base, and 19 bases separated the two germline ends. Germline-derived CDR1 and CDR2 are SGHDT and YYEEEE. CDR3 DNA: TGTGCCAGCAGCTTGGGGTCACGGACAGTCGGCAGGAACACTGAAGCTTTCTTT. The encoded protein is CASSLGSRTVGRNTEAFF.

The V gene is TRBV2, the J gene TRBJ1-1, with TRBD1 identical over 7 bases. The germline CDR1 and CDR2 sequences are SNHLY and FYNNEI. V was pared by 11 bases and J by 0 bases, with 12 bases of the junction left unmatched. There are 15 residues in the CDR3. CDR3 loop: CASQGPGGLNTEAFF. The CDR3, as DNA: TGTGCCTCACAGGGGCCAGGAGGTTTGAACACTGAAGCTTTCTTT.

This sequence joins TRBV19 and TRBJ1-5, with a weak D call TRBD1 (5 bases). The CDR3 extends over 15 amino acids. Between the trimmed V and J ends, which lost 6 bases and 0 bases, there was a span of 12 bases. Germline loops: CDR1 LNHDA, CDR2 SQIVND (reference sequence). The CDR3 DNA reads TGTGCCAGTAGCCCCCAGGGTCTTAGCAATCAGCCCCAGCATTTT. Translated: CASSPQGLSNQPQHF. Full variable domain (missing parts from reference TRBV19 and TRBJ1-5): DGGITQSPKYLFRKEGQNVTLSCEQNLNHDAMYWYRQDPGQGLRLIYYSQIVNDFQKGDIAEGYSVSREKKESFPLTVTSAQKNPTAFYLCASSPQGLSNQPQHFGDGTRLSIL.

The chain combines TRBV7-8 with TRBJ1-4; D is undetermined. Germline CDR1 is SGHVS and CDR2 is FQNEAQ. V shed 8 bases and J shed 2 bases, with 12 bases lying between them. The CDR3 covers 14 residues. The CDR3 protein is CASRGRGTNEKLFF. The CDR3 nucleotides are TGTGCCAGCCGAGGGCGAGGGACTAATGAAAAACTGTTTTTT.

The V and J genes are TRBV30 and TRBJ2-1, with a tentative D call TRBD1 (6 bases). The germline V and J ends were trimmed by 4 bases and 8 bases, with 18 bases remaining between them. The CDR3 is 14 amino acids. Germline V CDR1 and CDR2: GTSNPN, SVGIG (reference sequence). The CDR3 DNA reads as TGTGCCTGGAATCCCCCTAACAGGGAACATGAGCAGTTCTTC. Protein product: CAWNPPNREHEQFF.

The CDR3 loop is CASSGTDYSNQPQHF. The CDR3 nucleotides read TGTGCCAGCAGCGGGACAGATTATAGCAATCAGCCCCAGCATTTT. The chain has TRBV28 and TRBJ1-5, with 7 bases that match TRBD1. CDR3 length: 15 residues. V lost 6 bases and J lost 0; bases outside the gene matches: 5. The germline V gene has CDR1 MDHEN and CDR2 SYDVKM.

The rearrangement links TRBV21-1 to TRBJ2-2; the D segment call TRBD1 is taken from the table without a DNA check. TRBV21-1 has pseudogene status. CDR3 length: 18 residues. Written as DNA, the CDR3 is TGTGCCAGCAGCAAAGGGGGCAGGGGGCCTGGGTACACCGGGGAGCTGTTTTTT. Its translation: CASSKGGRGPGYTGELFF.

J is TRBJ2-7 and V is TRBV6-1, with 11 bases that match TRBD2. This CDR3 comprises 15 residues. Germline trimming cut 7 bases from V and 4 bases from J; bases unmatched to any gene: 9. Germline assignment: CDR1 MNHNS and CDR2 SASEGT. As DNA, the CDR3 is TGTGCCAGCACACCAACTAGCGGGAGTTGGTACGAGCAGTACTTC. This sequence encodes CASTPTSGSWYEQYF.

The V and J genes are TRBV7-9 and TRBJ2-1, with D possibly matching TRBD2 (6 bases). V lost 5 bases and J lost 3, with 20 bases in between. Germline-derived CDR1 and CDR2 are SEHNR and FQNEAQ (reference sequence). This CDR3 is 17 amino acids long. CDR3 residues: CASSPSGGGSGYNEQFF. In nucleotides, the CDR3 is TGTGCCAGCAGCCCATCGGGTGGAGGGAGCGGCTACAATGAGCAGTTCTTC. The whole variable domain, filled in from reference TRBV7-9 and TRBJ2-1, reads DTGVSQNPRHKITKRGQNVTFRCDPISEHNRLYWYRQTLGQGPEFLTYFQNEAQLEKSRLLSDRFSAERPKGSFSTLEIQRTEQGDSAMYLCASSPSGGGSGYNEQFFGPGTRLTVL.

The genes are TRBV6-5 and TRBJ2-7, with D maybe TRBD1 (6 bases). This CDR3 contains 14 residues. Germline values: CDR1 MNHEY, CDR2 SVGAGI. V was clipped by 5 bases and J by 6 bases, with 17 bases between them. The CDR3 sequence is CASSPGHAMSEQYF. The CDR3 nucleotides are TGTGCCAGCAGTCCGGGACATGCCATGTCCGAGCAGTACTTC.

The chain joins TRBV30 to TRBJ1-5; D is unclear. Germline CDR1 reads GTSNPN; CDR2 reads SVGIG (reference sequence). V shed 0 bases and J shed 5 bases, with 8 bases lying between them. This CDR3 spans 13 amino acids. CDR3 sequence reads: CAWSVHGDQPQHF. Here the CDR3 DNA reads TGTGCCTGGAGTGTACACGGGGATCAGCCCCAGCATTTT.

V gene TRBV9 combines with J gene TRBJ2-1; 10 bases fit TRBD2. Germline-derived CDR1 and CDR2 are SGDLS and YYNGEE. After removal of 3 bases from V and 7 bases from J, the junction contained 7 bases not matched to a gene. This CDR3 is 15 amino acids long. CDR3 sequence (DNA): TGTGCCAGCAGCGCTAGCGGGAGCGACGGGAATGAGCAGTTCTTC. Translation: CASSASGSDGNEQFF.

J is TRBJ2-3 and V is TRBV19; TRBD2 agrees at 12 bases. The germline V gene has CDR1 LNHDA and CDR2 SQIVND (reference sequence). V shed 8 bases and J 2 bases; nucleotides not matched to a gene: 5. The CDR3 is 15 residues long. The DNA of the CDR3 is TGTGCCAGTTCCCTAGCGGGAGGGACCACAGATACGCAGTATTTT. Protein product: CASSLAGGTTDTQYF.

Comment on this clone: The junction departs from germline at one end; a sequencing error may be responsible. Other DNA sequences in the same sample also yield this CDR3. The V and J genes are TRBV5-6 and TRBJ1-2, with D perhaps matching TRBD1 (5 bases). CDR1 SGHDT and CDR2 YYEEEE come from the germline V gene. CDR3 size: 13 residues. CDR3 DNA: TGTGCCAGCAGCTTGGCCGCGGGGGAAGGCTATACCTTC. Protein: CASSLAAGEGYTF.

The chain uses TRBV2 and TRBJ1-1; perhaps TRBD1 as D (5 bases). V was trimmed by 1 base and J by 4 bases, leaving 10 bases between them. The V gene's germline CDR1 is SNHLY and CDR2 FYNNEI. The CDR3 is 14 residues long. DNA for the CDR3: TGTGCCAGCAGTGAAGGTGGGACTCTCACTGAAGCTTTCTTT. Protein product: CASSEGGTLTEAFF. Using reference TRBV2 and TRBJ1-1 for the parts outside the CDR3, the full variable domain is EPEVTQTPSHQVTQMGQEVILRCVPISNHLYFYWYRQILGQKVEFLVSFYNNEISEKSEIFDDQFSVERPDGSNFTLKIRSTKLEDSAMYFCASSEGGTLTEAFFGQGTRLTVV.

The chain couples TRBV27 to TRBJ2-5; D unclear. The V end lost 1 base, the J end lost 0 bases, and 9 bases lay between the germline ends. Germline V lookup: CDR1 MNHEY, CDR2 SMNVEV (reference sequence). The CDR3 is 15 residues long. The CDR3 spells CASSLWASYQETQYF. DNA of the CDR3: TGTGCCAGCAGTTTATGGGCATCGTACCAAGAGACCCAGTACTTC.